This T cell receptor (beta chain) was sequenced for a study of CD8+ T cells in alopecia areata. The overall study: Skin from approximately 6-12-month-old C3H/HeJ graft donors with spontaneous alopecia went to approximately 6-11-week-old female C3H/HeJ mice.

This clone was observed a handful of times. What it binds is not known. The gene names given are mouse names. The study, taken as a whole, reports: In lesional scalp, particularly from alopecia totalis/universalis, clonality was higher than in normal scalp.

Sequencing relied on a cDNA template that was reverse transcribed from extracted RNA. Here immunoSEQ multiplex PCR was the method, and the copy in TCRdb shows in-frame clones only, minus some. The profile covers over 100,000 clones, none occurring a single time. The sequence derives from a C3H/HeJ mouse with alopecia areata. MHC haplotype here: H2-k. Specimen: lesional skin.

CDR3 bases read: TGTGCCAGCAGTGATGACTGGGGGGTGGACACCGGG. As protein: CASSDDWGVDTG. The CDR3 reads in full as CASSDDWGVDTGQLYF. This chain joins TRBV13-1 and TRBJ2-2, with 9 nucleotides matching TRBD2. The read ends 4 residues before the CDR3 terminus; that terminus is restored from the germline J gene. CDR3 length: 16 residues. The V and J ends lost 0 bases and 3 bases, in that order; junction bases with no gene match: 3. Germline V lookup: CDR1 NSHNY, CDR2 SYGAGN.